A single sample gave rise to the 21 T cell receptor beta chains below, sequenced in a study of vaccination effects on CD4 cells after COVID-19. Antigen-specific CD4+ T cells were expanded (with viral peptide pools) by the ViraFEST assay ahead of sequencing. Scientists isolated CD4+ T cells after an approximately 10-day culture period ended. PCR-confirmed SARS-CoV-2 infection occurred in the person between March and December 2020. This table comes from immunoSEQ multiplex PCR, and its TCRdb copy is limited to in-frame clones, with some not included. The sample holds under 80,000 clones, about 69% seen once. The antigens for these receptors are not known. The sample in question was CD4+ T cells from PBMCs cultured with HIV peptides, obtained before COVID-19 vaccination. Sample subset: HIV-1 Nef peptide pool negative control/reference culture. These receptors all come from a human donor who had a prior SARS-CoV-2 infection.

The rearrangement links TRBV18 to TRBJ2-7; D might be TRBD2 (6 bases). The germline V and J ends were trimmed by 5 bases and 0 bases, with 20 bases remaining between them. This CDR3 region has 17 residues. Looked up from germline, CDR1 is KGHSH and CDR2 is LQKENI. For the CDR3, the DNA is TGTGCCAGCTCATGGACGACCGGGACTCAGAGCTCCTACGAGCAGTACTTC. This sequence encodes CASSWTTGTQSSYEQYF.

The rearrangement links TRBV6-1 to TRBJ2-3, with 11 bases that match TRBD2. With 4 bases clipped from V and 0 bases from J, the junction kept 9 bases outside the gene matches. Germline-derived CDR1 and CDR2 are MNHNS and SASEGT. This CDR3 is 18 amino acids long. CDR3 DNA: TGTGCCAGCAGTGTATCTCTAGCGGGGGGCGGTAGCACAGATACGCAGTATTTT. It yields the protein CASSVSLAGGGSTDTQYF.

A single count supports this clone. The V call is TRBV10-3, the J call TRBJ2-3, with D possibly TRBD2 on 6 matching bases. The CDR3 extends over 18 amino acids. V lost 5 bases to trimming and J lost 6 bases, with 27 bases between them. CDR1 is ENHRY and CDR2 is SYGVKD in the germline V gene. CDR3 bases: TGTGCCATCAGTCCGTCCTCCGGGACTTCAGAGTCACCGGATACGCAGTATTTT. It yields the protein CAISPSSGTSESPDTQYF.

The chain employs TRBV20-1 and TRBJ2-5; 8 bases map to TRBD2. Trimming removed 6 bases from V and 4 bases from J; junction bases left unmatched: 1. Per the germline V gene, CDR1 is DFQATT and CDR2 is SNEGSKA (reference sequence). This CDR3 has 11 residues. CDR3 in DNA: TGCAGTGCGGGACTAGGAGAGACCCAGTACTTC. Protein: CSAGLGETQYF.

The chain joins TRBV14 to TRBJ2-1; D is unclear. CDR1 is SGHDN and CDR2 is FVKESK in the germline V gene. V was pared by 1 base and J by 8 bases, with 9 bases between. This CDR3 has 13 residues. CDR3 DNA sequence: TGTGCCAGCAGCCAAGCCGCGTCTTATGAGCAGTTCTTC. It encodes CASSQAASYEQFF.

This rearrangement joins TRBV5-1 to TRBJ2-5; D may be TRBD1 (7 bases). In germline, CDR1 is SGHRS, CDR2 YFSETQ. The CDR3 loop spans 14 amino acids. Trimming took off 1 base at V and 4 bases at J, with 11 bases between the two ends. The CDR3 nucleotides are TGCGCCAGCAGCTTGTACCAGGGGGGAGAGACCCAGTACTTC. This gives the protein CASSLYQGGETQYF.

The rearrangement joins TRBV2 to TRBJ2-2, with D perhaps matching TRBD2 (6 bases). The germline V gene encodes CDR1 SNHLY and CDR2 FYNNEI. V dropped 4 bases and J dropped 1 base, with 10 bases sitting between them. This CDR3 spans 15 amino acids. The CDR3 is CASSGPGENTGELFF. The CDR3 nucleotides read TGTGCCAGCAGTGGCCCGGGAGAGAACACCGGGGAGCTGTTTTTT.

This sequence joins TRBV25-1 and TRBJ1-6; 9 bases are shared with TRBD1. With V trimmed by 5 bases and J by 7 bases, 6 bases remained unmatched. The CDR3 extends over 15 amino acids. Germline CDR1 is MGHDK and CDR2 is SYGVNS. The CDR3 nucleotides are TGTGCCAGCAGTTCGGGACAGGGACGAAATTCACCCCTCCACTTT. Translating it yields CASSSGQGRNSPLHF. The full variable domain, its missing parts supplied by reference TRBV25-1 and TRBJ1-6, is EADIYQTPRYLVIGTGKKITLECSQTMGHDKMYWYQQDPGMELHLIHYSYGVNSTEKGDLSSESTVSRIRTEHFPLTLESARPSHTSQYLCASSSGQGRNSPLHFGNGTRLTVT.

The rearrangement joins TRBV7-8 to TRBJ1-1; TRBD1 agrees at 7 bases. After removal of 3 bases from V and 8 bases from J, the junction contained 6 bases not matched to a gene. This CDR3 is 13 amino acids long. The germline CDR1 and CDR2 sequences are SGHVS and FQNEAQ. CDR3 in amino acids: CASSFTRDREAFF. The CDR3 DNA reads TGTGCCAGCAGCTTCACCCGGGACAGAGAAGCTTTCTTT.

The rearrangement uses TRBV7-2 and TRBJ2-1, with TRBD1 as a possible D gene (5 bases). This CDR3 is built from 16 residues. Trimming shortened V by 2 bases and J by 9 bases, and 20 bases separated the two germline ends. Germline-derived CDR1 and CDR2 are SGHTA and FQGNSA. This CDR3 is CASSLLGRHGSSEQFF. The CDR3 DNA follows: TGTGCCAGCAGCTTATTGGGGCGGCACGGGTCGAGTGAGCAGTTCTTC.

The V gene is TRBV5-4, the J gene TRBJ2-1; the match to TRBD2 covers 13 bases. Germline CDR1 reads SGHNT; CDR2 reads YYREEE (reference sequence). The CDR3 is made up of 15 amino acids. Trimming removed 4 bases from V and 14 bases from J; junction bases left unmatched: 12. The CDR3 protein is CASSLRTSGSSLEFF. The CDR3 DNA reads TGTGCCAGCAGCCTTAGGACTAGCGGGAGTTCCCTCGAGTTCTTC.

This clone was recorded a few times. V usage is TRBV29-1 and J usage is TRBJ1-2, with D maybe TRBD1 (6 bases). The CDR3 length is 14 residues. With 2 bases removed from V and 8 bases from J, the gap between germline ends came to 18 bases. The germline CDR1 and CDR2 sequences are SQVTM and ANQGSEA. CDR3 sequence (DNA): TGCAGCGTTGAATCCACCAGGGGTTGGGCGGGCTACACCTTC. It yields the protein CSVESTRGWAGYTF. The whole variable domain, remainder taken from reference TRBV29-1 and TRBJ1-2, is SAVISQKPSRDICQRGTSLTIQCQVDSQVTMMFWYRQQPGQSLTLIATANQGSEATYESGFVIDKFPISRPNLTFSTLTVSNMSPEDSSIYLCSVESTRGWAGYTFGSGTRLTVV.

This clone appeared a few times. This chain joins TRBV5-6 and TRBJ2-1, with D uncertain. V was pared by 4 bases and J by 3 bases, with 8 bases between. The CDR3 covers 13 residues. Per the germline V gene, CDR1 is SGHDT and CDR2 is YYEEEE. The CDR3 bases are TGTGCCAGCAGCCCGATTGGCTACAATGAGCAGTTCTTC. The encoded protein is CASSPIGYNEQFF.

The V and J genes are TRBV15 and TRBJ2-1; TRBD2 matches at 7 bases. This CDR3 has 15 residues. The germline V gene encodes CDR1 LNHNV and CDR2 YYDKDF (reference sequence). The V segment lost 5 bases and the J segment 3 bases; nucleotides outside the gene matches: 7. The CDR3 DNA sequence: TGTGCCACCAGCGGGGGGGGAGGGTTCTACAATGAGCAGTTCTTC. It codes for CATSGGGGFYNEQFF.

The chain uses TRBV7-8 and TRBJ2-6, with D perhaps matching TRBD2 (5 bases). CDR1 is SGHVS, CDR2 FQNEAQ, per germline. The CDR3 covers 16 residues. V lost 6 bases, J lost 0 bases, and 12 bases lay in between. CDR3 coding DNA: TGTGCCAGCAGACCTGGCGGGCACTCTGGGGCCAACGTCCTGACTTTC. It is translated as CASRPGGHSGANVLTF.

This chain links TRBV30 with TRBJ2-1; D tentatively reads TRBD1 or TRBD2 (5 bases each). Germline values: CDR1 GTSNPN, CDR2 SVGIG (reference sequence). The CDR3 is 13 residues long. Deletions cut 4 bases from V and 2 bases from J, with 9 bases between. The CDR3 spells CAWKRDAYNEQFF. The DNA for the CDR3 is TGTGCCTGGAAACGGGACGCCTACAATGAGCAGTTCTTC.

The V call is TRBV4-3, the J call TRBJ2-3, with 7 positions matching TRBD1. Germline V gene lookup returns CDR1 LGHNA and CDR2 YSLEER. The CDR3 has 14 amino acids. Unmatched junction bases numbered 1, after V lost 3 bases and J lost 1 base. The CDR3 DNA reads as TGCGCCAGCAGCCACGACAGGGGCACAGATACGCAGTATTTT. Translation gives CASSHDRGTDTQYF.

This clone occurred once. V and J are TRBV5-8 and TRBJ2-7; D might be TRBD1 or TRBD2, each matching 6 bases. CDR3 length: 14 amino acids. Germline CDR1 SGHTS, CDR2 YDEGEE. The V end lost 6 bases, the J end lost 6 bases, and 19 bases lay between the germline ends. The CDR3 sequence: CASTIGGRNGEQYF. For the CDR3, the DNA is TGTGCCAGCACCATCGGGGGCCGCAATGGCGAGCAGTACTTC.

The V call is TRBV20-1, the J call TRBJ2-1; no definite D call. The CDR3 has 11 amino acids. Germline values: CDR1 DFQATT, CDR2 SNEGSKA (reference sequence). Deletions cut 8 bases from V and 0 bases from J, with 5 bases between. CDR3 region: CSSLSYNEQFF. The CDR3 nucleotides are TGCAGTTCCCTCTCCTACAATGAGCAGTTCTTC.

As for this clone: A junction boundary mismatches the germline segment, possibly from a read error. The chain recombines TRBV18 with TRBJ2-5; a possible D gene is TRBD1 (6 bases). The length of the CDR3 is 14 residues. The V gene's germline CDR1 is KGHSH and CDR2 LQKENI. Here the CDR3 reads CASSQNRDQETQYF. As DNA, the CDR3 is TGTGCCAGCTCGCAAAACAGGGACCAGGAGACCCAGTACTTC.

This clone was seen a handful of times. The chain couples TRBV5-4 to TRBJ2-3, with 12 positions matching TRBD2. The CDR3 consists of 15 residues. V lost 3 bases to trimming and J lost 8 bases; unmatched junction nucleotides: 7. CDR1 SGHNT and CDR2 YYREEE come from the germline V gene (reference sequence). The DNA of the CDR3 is TGTGCCAGCAGCTCGACTAGCGGGGGCCCTGGTACGCAGTATTTT. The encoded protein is CASSSTSGGPGTQYF.